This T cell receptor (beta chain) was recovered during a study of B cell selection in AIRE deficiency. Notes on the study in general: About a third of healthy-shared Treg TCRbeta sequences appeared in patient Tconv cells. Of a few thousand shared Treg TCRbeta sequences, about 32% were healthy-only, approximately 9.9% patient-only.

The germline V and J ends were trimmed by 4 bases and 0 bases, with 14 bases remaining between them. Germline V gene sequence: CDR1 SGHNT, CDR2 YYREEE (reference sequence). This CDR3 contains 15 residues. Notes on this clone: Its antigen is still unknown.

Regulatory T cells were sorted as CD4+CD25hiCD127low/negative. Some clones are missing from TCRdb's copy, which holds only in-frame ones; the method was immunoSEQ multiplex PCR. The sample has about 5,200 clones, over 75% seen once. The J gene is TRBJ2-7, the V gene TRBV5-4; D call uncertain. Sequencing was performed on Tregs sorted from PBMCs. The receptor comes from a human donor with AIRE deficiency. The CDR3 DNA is TGTGCCAGCAGCCGTGGTAGCCTGAGCTCCTACGAGCAGTACTTC. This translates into CASSRGSLSSYEQYF.